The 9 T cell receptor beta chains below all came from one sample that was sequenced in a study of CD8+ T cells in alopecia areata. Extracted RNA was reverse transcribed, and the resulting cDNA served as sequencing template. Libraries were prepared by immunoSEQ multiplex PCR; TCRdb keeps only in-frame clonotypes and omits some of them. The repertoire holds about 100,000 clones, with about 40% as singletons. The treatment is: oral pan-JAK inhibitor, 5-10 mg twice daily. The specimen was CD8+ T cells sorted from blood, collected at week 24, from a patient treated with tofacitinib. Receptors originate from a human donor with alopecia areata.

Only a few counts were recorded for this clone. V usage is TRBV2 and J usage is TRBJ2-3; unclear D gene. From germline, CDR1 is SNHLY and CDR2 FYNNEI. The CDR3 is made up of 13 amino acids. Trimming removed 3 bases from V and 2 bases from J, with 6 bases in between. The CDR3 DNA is TGTGCCAGCAGTGAGGCTATCACAGATACGCAGTATTTT. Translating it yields CASSEAITDTQYF.

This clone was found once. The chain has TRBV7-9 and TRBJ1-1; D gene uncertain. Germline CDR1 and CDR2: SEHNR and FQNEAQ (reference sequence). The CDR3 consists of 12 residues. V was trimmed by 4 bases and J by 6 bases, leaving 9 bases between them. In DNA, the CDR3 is TGTGCCAGCAGCTCAGGACGAGCTGAAGCTTTCTTT. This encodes CASSSGRAEAFF.

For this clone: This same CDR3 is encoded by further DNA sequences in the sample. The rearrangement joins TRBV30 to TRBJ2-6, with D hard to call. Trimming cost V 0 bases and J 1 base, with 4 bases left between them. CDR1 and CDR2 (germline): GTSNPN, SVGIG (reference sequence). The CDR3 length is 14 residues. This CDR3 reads CAWSVGSGANVLTF. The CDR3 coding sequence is TGTGCCTGGAGTGTCGGGTCTGGGGCCAACGTCCTGACTTTC. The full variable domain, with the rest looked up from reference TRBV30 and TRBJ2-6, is SQTIHQWPATLVQPVGSPLSLECTVEGTSNPNLYWYRQAAGRGLQLLFYSVGIGQISSEVPQNLSASRPQDRQFILSSKKLLLSDSGFYLCAWSVGSGANVLTFGAGSRLTVL.

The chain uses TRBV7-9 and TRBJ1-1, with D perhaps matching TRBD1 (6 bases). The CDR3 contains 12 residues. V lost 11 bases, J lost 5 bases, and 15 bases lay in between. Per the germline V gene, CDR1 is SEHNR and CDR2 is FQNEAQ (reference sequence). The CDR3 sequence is CAGGQGKTEAFF. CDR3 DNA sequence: TGTGCCGGGGGGCAGGGTAAGACTGAAGCTTTCTTT.

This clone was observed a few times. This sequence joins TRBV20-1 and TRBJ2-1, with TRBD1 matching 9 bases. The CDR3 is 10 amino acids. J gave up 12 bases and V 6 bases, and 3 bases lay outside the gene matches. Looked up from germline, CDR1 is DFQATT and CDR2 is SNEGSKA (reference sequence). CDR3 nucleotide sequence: TGCAGTGCCCTGGGACAGGGGCAGTTCTTC. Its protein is CSALGQGQFF.

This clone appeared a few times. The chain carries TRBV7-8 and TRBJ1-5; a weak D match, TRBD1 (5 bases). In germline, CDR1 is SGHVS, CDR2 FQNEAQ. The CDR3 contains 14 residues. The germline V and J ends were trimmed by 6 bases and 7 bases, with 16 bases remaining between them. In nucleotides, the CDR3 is TGTGCCAGCAGTTCTCCAGGGTGGGGGCAGCCCCAGCATTTT. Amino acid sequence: CASSSPGWGQPQHF.

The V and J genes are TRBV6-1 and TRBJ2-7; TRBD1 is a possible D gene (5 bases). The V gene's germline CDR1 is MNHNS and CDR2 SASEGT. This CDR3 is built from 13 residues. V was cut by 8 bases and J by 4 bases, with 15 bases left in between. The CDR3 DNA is TGTGCCAGCTCCGGACGGTACAGGTACGAGCAGTACTTC. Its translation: CASSGRYRYEQYF.

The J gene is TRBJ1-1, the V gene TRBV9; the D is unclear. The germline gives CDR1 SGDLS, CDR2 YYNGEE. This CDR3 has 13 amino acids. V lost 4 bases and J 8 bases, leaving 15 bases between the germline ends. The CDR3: CASSPVGREEAFF. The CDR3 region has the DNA TGTGCCAGCAGCCCCGTGGGGAGGGAGGAAGCTTTCTTT.

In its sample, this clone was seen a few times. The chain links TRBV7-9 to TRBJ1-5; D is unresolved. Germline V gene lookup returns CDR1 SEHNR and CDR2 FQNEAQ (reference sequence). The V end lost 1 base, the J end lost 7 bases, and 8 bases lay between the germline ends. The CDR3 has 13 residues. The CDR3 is CASSLGVKQPQHF. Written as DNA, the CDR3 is TGTGCCAGCAGCTTAGGGGTTAAACAGCCCCAGCATTTT.